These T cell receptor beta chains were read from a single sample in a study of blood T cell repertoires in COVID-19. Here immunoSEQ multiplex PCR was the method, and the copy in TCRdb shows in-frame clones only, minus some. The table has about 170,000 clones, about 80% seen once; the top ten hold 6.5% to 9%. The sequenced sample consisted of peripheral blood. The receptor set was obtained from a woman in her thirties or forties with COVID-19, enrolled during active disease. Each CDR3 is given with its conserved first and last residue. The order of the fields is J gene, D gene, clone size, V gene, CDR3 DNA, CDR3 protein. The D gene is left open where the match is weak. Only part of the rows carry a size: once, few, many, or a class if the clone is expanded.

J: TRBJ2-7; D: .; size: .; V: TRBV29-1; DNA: TGCAGCGTTACCCCCACAGGGATCAACGAGCAGTACTTC; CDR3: CSVTPTGINEQYF
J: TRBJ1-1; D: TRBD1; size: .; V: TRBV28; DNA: TGTGCCAGCAGACCTACAGGGGCGAAGTTGAGCGCTTTCTTT; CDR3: CASRPTGAKLSAFF
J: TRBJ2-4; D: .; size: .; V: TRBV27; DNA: TGTGCCAGCAGTTCATGGACAGCCGGGGCCCTGAACTTC; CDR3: CASSSWTAGALNF
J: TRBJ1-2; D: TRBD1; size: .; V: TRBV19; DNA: TGTGCCAGTAGCCGCCAGGGGGTAATCTATGGCTACACCTTC; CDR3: CASSRQGVIYGYTF
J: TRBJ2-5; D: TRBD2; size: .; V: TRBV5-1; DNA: TGCGCCAGCGGACTAGCGGGAGGAGAGACCCAGTACTTC; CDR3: CASGLAGGETQYF
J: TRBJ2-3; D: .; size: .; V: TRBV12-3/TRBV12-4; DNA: TGTGCCAGCAGCACGACAGTCTATACGCAGTATTTT; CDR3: CASSTTVYTQYF
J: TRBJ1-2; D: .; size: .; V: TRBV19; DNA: TGTGCCAGTAATGTTGACGGAGCCTCGGGTGGCTACACCTTC; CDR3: CASNVDGASGGYTF
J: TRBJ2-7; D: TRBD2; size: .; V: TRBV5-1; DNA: TGCGCCAGCAGCTTGGCTCCTAGCGGGAGCTCCTACGAGCAGTACTTC; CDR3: CASSLAPSGSSYEQYF
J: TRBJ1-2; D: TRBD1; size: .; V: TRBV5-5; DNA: TGTGCCAGCAGTTCGTCCGGGACAGGGCACTATGGCTACACCTTC; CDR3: CASSSSGTGHYGYTF
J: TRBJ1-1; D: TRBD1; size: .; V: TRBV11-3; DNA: TGTGCCAGCAGCTGGGGACAGGGGGCAAATACTGAAGCTTTCTTT; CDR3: CASSWGQGANTEAFF
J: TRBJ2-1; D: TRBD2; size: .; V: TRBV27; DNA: TGTGCCAGCAGTAACCTAGCGGGAGGGGGTGAGCAGTTCTTC; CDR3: CASSNLAGGGEQFF
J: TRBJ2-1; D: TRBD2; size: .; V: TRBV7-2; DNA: TGTGCCAGCAGCCTTAGACTAGCGGGAGTATGGAACAATGAGCAGTTCTTC; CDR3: CASSLRLAGVWNNEQFF
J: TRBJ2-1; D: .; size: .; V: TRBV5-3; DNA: TGTGCCAGAAGCTTGGGACACTACAATGAGCAGTTCTTC; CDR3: CARSLGHYNEQFF
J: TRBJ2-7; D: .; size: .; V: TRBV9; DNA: TGTGCCAGCAGCGGTGAGAGCCAGGGTTCCTACGAGCAGTACTTC; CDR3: CASSGESQGSYEQYF
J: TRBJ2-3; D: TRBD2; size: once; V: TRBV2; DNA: TGTGCCAGCAGTGCGGGAGGAGATACGCAGTATTTT; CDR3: CASSAGGDTQYF
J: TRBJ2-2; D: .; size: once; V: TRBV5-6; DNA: TGTGCCAGCAGCTTGATGCTAGCAGGCACCGGGGAGCTGTTTTTT; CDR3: CASSLMLAGTGELFF
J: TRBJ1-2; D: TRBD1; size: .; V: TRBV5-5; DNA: TGTGCCAGCAGCTTGGATTTGAGGACAGGGCACTATGGCTACACCTTC; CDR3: CASSLDLRTGHYGYTF
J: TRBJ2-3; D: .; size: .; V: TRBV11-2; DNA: TGTGCCAGCAGCTTAGTCAGGGGTGATACGCAGTATTTT; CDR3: CASSLVRGDTQYF
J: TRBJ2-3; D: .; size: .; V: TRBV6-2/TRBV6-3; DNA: TGTGCCAGCAGTTACCTCGGACATCAGACAGATACGCAGTATTTT; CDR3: CASSYLGHQTDTQYF
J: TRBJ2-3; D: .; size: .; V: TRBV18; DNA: TGTGCCAGCTCAGGTGACGTAACCGGAGGGCCACAGTATTTT; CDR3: CASSGDVTGGPQYF
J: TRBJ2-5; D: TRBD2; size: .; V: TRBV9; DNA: TGTGCCAGCAGCGTAGAGGCGGGAGCTGAGACCCAGTACTTC; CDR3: CASSVEAGAETQYF
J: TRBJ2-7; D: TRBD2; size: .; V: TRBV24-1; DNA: TGTGCCACCAGTGATTTCCCGGATAGCGGGGTCTACGAGCAGTACTTC; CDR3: CATSDFPDSGVYEQYF
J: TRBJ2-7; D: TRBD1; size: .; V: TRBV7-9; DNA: TGTGCCAGCTTCGAGGACAGGGGGCCTAGCGGGACGTACGAGCAGTACTTC; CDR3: CASFEDRGPSGTYEQYF
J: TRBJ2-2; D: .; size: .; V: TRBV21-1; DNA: TGTGCCAGCAGCGGCCCCCGGTCGGGACACCGAGGGACCGGGGAGCTGTTTTTT; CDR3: CASSGPRSGHRGTGELFF
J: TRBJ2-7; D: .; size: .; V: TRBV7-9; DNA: TGTGCCAGCAGCTTCAGTTACGAGCAGTACTTC; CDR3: CASSFSYEQYF
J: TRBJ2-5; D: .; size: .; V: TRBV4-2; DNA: TGTGCCAGCAGCCAAGCACCACAGTCAGGGGCCCAGTACTTC; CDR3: CASSQAPQSGAQYF
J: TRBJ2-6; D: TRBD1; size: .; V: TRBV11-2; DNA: TGTGCCAGCAGCCCAGGACAGGGGGCCTCTTCTGGGGCCAACGTCCTGACTTTC; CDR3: CASSPGQGASSGANVLTF
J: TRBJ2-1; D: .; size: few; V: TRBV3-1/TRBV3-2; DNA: TGTGCCAGCAGCCCCGACTACATGAATGAGCAGTTCTTC; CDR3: CASSPDYMNEQFF
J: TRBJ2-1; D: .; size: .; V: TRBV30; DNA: TGTGCCTCCATGGGACACGACTCCTACAATGAGCAGTTCTTC; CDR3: CASMGHDSYNEQFF
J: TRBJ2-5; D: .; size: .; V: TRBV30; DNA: TGTGCCTGGGACAGGTCCCAAGAGACCCAGTACTTC; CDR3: CAWDRSQETQYF
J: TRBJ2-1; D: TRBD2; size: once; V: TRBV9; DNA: TGTGCCAGCAGCTCCGCACGGACTAGCTTCAATGAGCAGTTCTTC; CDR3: CASSSARTSFNEQFF
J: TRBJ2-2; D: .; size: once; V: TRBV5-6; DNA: TGTGCCAGCAGCTTGGCCGTAATTGACAGAATCACCGGGGAGCTGTTTTTT; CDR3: CASSLAVIDRITGELFF
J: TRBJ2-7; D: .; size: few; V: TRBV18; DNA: TGTGCCAGCTCCCAGGGGGGAGGACCGTACGAGCAGTACTTC; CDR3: CASSQGGGPYEQYF
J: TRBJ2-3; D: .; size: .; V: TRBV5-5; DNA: TGTGCCAGCAGCTCGAGGGGGGGCGCAGATACGCAGTATTTT; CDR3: CASSSRGGADTQYF
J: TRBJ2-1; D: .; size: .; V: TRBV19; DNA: TGTGCCAGTAGTATTACCCAGGGGTTTGGGTACAATGAGCAGTTCTTC; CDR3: CASSITQGFGYNEQFF
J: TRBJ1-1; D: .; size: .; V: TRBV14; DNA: TGTGCCAGCAGCCAATTCAAAGGGGCCACTGAAGCTTTCTTT; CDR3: CASSQFKGATEAFF
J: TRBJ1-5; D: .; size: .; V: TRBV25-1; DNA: TGTGCCAGCAGCCGGGGGCCCCAGCATTTT; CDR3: CASSRGPQHF
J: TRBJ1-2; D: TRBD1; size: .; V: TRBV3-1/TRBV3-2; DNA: TGTGCCAGCAGCCAATCCGGGACAGACTATGGCTACACCTTC; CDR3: CASSQSGTDYGYTF
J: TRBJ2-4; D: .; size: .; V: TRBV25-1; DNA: TGTGCCAGCAGTGTTGAATCTAGGGGGAACATTCAGTACTTC; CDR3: CASSVESRGNIQYF
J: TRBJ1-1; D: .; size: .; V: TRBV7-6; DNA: TGTGCCAGCAGCTTGCGAGTGGACACTGAAGCTTTCTTT; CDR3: CASSLRVDTEAFF
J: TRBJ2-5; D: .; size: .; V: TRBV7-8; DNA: TGTGCCAGCAGCCGCGGGACAGCCAAAGAGACCCAGTACTTC; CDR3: CASSRGTAKETQYF
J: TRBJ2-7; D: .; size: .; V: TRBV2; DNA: TGTGCCAGCAGTGAAAAGGACTCCGAGTACTTC; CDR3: CASSEKDSEYF
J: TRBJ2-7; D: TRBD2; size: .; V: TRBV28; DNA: TGTGCCAGCAGTCCACCGAGTAGCGGGAGGGCCTCTTACGAGCAGTACTTC; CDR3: CASSPPSSGRASYEQYF
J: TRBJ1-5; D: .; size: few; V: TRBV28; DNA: TGTGCCAGCAGTTTACCCGGAGGGGCTCAGCCCCAGCATTTT; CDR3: CASSLPGGAQPQHF
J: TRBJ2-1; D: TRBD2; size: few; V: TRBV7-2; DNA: TGTGCCAGCAGCTTAGGGACTAGCTCCTACAATGAGCAGTTCTTC; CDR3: CASSLGTSSYNEQFF
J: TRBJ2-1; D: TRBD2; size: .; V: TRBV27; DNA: TGTGCCAGCAGTTTACATGGACTAGCGGGGGGCACCTACAATGAGCAGTTCTTC; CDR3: CASSLHGLAGGTYNEQFF
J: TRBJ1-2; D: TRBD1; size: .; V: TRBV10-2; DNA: TGCGCCAGCAGTGTTGGGAGGACAGGACTTAAGGGCTACACCTTC; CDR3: CASSVGRTGLKGYTF
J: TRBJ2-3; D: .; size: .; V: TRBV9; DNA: TGTGCCAGCAGCCCCCGGACGGGGGCAGATACGCAGTATTTT; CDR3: CASSPRTGADTQYF
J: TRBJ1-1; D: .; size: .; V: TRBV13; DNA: TGTGCCAGCAGCCGTACGGGGTTGAACACTGAAGCTTTCTTT; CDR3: CASSRTGLNTEAFF
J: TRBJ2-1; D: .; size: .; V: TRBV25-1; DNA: TGTGCCAGCAGTGTTTACAACCCTAGCAATGAGCAGTTCTTC; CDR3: CASSVYNPSNEQFF
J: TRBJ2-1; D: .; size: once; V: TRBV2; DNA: TGTGCCAGCAGTGAATACGGTGAGCAGTTCTTC; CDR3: CASSEYGEQFF
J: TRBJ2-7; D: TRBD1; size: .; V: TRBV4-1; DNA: TGCGCCAGCAGTTCAGACAGGGGGCCCTACGAGCAGTACTTC; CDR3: CASSSDRGPYEQYF
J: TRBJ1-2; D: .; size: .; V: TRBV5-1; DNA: TGCGCCAGCAGCTTTGAGTCCGGGGACTATGGCTACACCTTC; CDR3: CASSFESGDYGYTF
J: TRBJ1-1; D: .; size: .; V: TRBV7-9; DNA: TGTGCCAGCAGCTTGGGCGACCGGAACACTGAAGCTTTCTTT; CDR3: CASSLGDRNTEAFF